This T cell receptor beta chain appears in the sequencing data of a study of blood T cell repertoires in COVID-19. Germline V gene lookup returns CDR1 MNHNY and CDR2 SVGAGI (reference sequence). The CDR3 length is 13 residues. The V and J ends lost 8 bases and 9 bases, in that order; junction bases with no gene match: 4. Repertoires were generated with immunoSEQ multiplex PCR, while TCRdb's copy carries only in-frame clones and drops some. Found here are fewer than 200,000 clones, about four fifths of them singletons; the top ten hold 5.5% to 8.5%. The TCR originated in a man aged 55 to 69 with acute or convalescent COVID-19. The source material was peripheral blood. The chain couples TRBV6-6 to TRBJ2-1; 13 bases are shared with TRBD2. This CDR3 is CASGLAGEFEQFF. In DNA form, the CDR3 reads TGTGCCAGCGGACTAGCGGGGGAATTTGAGCAGTTCTTC.